These 7 T cell receptor beta chains were sequenced from one sample in a study of T cell repertoires in cytomegalovirus infection. TCRdb re-called the reads through MiXCR, storing one row per CDR3 protein. The repertoire has some 320,000 distinct CDR3 sequences, over 7.5% of them found once; the top ten carry roughly 4.5%. Source material: PBMCs. The source of these receptors is a human donor in good health (CMV status not recorded). Some clones in this sample may be carry-over from other donors' samples.

This clonotype has more than one count but fewer than ten. The chain links TRBV7-9 to TRBJ1-4; TRBD1 matches 7 bases. Germline lookup yields CDR1 SEHNR and CDR2 FQNEAQ (reference sequence). The CDR3 consists of 14 residues. J was trimmed by 8 bases and V by 5 bases; bases with no gene match: 8. The CDR3 reads CASSPPGQPEKLFF. The CDR3 DNA sequence: TGTGCCAGCAGCCCACCGGGACAGCCCGAAAAACTGTTTTTT.

This clonotype appeared many times. V is TRBV11-2 and J is TRBJ1-1; a weak D match, TRBD1 (6 bases). Trimming cost V 3 bases and J 1 base, with 15 bases left between them. Germline V gives CDR1 SGHAT, CDR2 FQNNGV. CDR3 length: 16 amino acids. In DNA, the CDR3 is TGTGCCAGCAGCTTCGTTTTTACAGGGCCGAACACTGAAGCTTTCTTT. This gives the protein CASSFVFTGPNTEAFF.

This clonotype was detected many times. The rearrangement links TRBV12-3 or TRBV12-4 to TRBJ2-3, with D possibly TRBD1 on 5 matching bases. CDR3 size: 15 residues. Trimming took off 9 bases at V and 0 bases at J, with 16 bases between the two ends. CDR3 sequence reads: CASSLGHTSTDTQYF. CDR3 DNA sequence: TGTGCCAGTAGCCTCGGACACACTAGCACAGATACGCAGTATTTT.

The V gene is TRBV6-2 or TRBV6-3, the J gene TRBJ1-4, with D possibly matching TRBD1 (5 bases). CDR3 length equals 16 residues. Trimming removed 10 bases at V and 8 bases at J, with 26 bases between. The germline V gene has CDR1 MNHEY and CDR2 SVGEGT. CDR3 coding DNA: TGTGCCACCAACTTATTCCCGGGACGCAAAGGAGAAAAACTGTTTTTT. Protein sequence: CATNLFPGRKGEKLFF.

The J gene is TRBJ2-1, the V gene TRBV28, with no clear D. This CDR3 is 14 amino acids long. Germline CDR1 reads MDHEN; CDR2 reads SYDVKM. Trimming took off 6 bases at V and 9 bases at J, with 18 bases between the two ends. The CDR3 DNA is TGTGCCAGCAGCTCCCCCCCCCCTACGTCTGAGCAGTTCTTC. It specifies CASSSPPPTSEQFF.

This clonotype has more than one count but fewer than ten. The chain is built from TRBV5-1 and TRBJ2-1, with 15 nucleotides matching TRBD2. Germline loops: CDR1 SGHRS, CDR2 YFSETQ. The trim removed 4 bases at V and 7 bases at J, leaving 9 bases unmatched. The CDR3 runs to 17 residues. CDR3 DNA: TGCGCCAGCAGCCTTGGACTAGCGGGAGGGCCGGGGAATGAGCAGTTCTTC. This encodes CASSLGLAGGPGNEQFF. Together with reference TRBV5-1 and TRBJ2-1, the CDR3 gives the full variable domain: KAGVTQTPRYLIKTRGQQVTLSCSPISGHRSVSWYQQTPGQGLQFLFEYFSETQRNKGNFPGRFSGRQFSNSRSEMNVSTLELGDSALYLCASSLGLAGGPGNEQFFGPGTRLTVL.

This clonotype was counted ten times or more. This sequence joins TRBV7-2 and TRBJ1-6; D remains unclear. Trimming stripped 5 bases from V and 9 bases from J, with 17 bases between. This CDR3 region has 15 residues. Germline V gene data show CDR1 as SGHTA and CDR2 as FQGNSA. The CDR3 nucleotides read TGTGCCAGCAGCCCGGGTGGGCGCAGCGGTTCACCCCTCCACTTT. Translation: CASSPGGRSGSPLHF.